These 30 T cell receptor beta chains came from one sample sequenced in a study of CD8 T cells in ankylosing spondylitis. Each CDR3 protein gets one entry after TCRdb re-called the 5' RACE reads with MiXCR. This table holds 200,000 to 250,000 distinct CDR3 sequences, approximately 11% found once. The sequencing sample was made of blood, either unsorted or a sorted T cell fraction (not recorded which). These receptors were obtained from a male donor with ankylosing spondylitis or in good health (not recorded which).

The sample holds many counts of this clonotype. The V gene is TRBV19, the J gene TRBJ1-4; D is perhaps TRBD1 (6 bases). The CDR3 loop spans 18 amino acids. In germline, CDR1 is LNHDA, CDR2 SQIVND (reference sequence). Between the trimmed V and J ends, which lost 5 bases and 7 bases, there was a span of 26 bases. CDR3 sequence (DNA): TGTGCCAGTAGTTCTATCTATCTACTGGAGGGAGGGGGTGAAAAACTGTTTTTT. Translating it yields CASSSIYLLEGGGEKLFF.

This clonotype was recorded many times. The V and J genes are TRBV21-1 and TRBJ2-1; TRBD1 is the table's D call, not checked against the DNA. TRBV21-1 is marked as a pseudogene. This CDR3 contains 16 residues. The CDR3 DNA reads TGTGCCAGCAGCAAATTTGGCGCAGGGGTTTACAATGAGCAGTTCTTC. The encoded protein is CASSKFGAGVYNEQFF.

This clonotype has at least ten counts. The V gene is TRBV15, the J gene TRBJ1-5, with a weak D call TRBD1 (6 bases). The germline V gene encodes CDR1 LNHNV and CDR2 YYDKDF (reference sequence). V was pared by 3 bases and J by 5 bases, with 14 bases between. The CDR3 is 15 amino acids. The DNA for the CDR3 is TGTGCCACCAGCAGGGTAACGGGGGCCGATCAGCCCCAGCATTTT. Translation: CATSRVTGADQPQHF.

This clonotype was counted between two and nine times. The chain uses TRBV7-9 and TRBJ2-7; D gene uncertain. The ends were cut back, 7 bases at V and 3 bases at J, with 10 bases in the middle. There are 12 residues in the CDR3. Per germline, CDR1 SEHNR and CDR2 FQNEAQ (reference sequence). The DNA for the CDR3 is TGTGCCAGCACCCTAGTTAGCTACGAGCAGTACTTC. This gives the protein CASTLVSYEQYF.

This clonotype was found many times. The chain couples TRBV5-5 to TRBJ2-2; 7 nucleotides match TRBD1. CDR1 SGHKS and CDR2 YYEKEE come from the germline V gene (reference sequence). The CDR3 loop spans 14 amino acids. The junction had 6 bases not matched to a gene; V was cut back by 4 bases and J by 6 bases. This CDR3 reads CASSATQGSGELFF. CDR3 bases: TGTGCCAGCAGCGCGACACAGGGGTCCGGGGAGCTGTTTTTT.

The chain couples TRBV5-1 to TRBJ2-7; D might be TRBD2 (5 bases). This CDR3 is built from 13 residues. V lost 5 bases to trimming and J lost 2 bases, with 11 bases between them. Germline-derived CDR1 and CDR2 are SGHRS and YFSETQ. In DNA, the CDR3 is TGCGCCAGCAGGACCGGAGGCGCCTACGAGCAGTACTTC. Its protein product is CASRTGGAYEQYF.

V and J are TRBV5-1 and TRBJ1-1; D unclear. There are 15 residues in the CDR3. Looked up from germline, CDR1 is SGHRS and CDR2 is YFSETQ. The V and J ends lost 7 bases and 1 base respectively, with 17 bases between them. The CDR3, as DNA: TGCGCCAGCTCCCAACCGACGATTTCGAACACTGAAGCTTTCTTT. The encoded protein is CASSQPTISNTEAFF. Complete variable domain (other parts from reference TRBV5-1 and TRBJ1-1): KAGVTQTPRYLIKTRGQQVTLSCSPISGHRSVSWYQQTPGQGLQFLFEYFSETQRNKGNFPGRFSGRQFSNSRSEMNVSTLELGDSALYLCASSQPTISNTEAFFGQGTRLTVV.

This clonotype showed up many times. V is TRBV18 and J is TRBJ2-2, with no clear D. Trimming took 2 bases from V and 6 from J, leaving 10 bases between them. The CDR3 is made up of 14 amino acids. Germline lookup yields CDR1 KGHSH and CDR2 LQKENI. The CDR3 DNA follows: TGTGCCAGCTCACCAAGCAGAAACCCCGGGGAGCTGTTTTTT. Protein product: CASSPSRNPGELFF.

DNA for the CDR3: TGTGCCAGCAGTAACGGAGGGGGTTATGGCTACACCTTC. This gives the protein CASSNGGGYGYTF. The J gene is TRBJ1-2, the V gene TRBV6-6; TRBD1 might be the D (6 bases). V lost 5 bases and J lost 5, with 12 bases in between. This CDR3 has 13 amino acids. Germline CDR1 and CDR2: MNHNY and SVGAGI (reference sequence).

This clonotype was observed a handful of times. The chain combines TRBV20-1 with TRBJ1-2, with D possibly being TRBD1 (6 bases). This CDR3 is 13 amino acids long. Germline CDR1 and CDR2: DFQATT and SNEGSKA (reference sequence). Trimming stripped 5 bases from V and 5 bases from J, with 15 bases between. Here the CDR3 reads CSAFGGPGYGYTF. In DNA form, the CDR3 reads TGCAGTGCTTTCGGGGGCCCCGGGTATGGCTACACCTTC.

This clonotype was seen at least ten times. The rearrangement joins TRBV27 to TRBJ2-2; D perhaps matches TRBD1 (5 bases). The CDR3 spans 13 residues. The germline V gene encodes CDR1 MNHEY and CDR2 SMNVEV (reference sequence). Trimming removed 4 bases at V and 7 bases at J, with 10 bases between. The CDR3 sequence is CASSYRGGGELFF. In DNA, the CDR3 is TGTGCCAGCAGTTATAGGGGTGGCGGGGAGCTGTTTTTT.

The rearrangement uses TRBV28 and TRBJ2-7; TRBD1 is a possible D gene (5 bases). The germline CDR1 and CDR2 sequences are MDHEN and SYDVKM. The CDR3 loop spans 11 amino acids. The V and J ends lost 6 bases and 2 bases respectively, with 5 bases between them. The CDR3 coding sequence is TGTGCCAGCAGGGACACCTACGAGCAGTACTTC. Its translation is CASRDTYEQYF.

This chain's CDR3 is CSVEVGGADGNTIYF. The CDR3 DNA sequence: TGCAGCGTTGAAGTGGGGGGCGCAGATGGAAACACCATATATTTT. The chain combines TRBV29-1 with TRBJ1-3, with a weak D call TRBD1 (6 bases). The germline V gene encodes CDR1 SQVTM and CDR2 ANQGSEA. CDR3 length: 15 residues. V was trimmed by 1 base and J by 3 bases, leaving 13 bases between them.

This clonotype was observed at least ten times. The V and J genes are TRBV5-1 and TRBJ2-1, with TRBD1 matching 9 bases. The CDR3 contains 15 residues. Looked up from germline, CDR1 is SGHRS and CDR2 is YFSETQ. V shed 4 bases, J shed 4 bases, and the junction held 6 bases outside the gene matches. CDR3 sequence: CASSVGQGLYNEQFF. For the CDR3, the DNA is TGCGCCAGCAGCGTCGGACAGGGGCTTTACAATGAGCAGTTCTTC.

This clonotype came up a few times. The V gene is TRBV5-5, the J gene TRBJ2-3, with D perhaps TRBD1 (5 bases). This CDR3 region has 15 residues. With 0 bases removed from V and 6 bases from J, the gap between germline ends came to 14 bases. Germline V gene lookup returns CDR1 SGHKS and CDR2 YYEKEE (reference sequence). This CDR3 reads CASSLDRGSGDTQYF. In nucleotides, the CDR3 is TGTGCCAGCAGCTTGGATAGGGGATCCGGTGATACGCAGTATTTT.

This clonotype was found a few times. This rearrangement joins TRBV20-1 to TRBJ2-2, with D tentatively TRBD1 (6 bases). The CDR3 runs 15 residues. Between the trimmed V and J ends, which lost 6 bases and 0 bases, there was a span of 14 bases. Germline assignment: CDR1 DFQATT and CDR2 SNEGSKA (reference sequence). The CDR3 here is CSALVGGSNTGELFF. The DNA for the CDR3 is TGCAGTGCCCTTGTTGGGGGCTCGAACACCGGGGAGCTGTTTTTT.

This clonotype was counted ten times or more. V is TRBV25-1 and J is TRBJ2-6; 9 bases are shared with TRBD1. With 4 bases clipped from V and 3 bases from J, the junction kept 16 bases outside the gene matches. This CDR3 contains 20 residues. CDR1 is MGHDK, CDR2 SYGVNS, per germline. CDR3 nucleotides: TGTGCCAGCAGTGGATCATATCGGGACAGGGTGTTTAATGGGGCCAACGTCCTGACTTTC. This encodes CASSGSYRDRVFNGANVLTF.

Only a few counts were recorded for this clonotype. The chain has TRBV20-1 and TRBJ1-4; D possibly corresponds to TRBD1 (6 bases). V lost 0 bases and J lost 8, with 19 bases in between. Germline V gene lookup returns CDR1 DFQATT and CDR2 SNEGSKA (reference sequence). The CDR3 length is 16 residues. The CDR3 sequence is CSARDNRVGAGEKLFF. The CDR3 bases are TGCAGTGCTAGAGATAACCGGGTGGGGGCAGGGGAAAAACTGTTTTTT.

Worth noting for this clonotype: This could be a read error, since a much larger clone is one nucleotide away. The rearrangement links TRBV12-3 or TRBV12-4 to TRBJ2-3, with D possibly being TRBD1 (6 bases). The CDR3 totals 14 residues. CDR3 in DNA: TGTGCCAGCACCGGGACACCGAGCACAGCTACGCAGTATTTT. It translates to CASTGTPSTATQYF.

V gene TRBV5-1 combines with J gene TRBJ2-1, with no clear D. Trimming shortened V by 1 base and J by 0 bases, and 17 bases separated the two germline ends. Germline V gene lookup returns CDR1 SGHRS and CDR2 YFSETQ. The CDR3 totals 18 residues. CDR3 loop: CASSLSGPTPGSYNEQFF. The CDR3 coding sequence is TGCGCCAGCAGCTTGTCAGGACCCACCCCTGGCTCCTACAATGAGCAGTTCTTC.

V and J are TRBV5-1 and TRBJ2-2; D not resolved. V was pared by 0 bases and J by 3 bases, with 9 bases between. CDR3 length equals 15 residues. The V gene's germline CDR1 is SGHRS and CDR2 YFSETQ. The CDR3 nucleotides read TGCGCCAGCAGCTTGGAATCATTTGACACCGGGGAGCTGTTTTTT. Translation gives CASSLESFDTGELFF.

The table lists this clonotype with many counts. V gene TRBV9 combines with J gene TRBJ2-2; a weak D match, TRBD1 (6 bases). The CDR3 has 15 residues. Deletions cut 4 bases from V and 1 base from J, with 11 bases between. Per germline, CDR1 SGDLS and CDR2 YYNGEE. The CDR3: CASSSTGKNTGELFF. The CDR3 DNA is TGTGCCAGCAGCTCGACAGGAAAGAACACCGGGGAGCTGTTTTTT. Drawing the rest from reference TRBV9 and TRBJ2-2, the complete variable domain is DSGVTQTPKHLITATGQRVTLRCSPRSGDLSVYWYQQSLDQGLQFLIQYYNGEERAKGNILERFSAQQFPDLHSELNLSSLELGDSALYFCASSSTGKNTGELFFGEGSRLTVL.

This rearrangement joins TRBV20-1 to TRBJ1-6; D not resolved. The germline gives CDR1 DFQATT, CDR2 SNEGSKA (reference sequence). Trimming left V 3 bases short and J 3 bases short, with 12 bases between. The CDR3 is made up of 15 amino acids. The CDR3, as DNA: TGCAGTGCTAGTAAGGGCCTGGACTATAATTCACCCCTCCACTTT. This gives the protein CSASKGLDYNSPLHF.

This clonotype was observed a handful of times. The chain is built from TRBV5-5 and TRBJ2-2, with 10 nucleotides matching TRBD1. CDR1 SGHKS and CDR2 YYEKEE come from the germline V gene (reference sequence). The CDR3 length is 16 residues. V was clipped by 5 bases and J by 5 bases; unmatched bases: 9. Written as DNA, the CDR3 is TGTGCCAGCAGACAGACAGGGGGCTTGAGAACCGGGGAGCTGTTTTTT. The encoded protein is CASRQTGGLRTGELFF. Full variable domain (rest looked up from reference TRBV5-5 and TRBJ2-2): DAGVTQSPTHLIKTRGQQVTLRCSPISGHKSVSWYQQVLGQGPQFIFQYYEKEERGRGNFPDRFSARQFPNYSSELNVNALLLGDSALYLCASRQTGGLRTGELFFGEGSRLTVL.

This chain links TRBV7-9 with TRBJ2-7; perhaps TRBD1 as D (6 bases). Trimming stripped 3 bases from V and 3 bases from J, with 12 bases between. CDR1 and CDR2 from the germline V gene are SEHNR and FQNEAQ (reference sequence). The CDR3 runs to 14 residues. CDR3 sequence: CASSFGGQSYEQYF. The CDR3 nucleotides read TGTGCCAGCAGCTTCGGCGGACAGAGCTACGAGCAGTACTTC.

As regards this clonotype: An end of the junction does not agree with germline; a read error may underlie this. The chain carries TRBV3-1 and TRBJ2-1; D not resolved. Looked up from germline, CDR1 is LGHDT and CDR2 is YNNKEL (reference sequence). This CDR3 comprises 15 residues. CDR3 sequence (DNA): TGTGCCAGCAGCCAGGAACCCCTTTCCTTCAATGAGCAGTTCTTC. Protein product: CASSQEPLSFNEQFF.

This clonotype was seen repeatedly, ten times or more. CDR3 residues: CASSLEPAVLNTGELFF. The CDR3 nucleotides are TGCGCCAGCAGCTTGGAGCCGGCCGTACTTAACACCGGGGAGCTGTTTTTT. This sequence joins TRBV5-1 and TRBJ2-2; D not certain. The CDR3 runs to 17 residues. Trimming stripped 0 bases from V and 2 bases from J, with 14 bases between. CDR1 and CDR2 (germline): SGHRS, YFSETQ.

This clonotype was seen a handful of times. The CDR3 protein is CASSVGGGQATETQYF. The CDR3 nucleotides read TGTGCCAGCAGCGTAGGCGGGGGACAGGCAACAGAGACCCAGTACTTC. The chain recombines TRBV9 with TRBJ2-5; D is possibly TRBD1 (8 bases). CDR1 is SGDLS, CDR2 YYNGEE, per germline. Trimming stripped 0 bases from V and 4 bases from J, with 16 bases between. CDR3 length: 16 amino acids.

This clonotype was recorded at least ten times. The CDR3 is CASSRSPITGELFF. The CDR3 bases are TGTGCCAGTAGTCGGAGTCCTATCACCGGGGAGCTGTTTTTT. J is TRBJ2-2 and V is TRBV19; D uncertain. Trimming took 5 bases from V and 4 from J, leaving 11 bases between them. CDR3 length: 14 residues. Germline CDR1 and CDR2: LNHDA and SQIVND (reference sequence).

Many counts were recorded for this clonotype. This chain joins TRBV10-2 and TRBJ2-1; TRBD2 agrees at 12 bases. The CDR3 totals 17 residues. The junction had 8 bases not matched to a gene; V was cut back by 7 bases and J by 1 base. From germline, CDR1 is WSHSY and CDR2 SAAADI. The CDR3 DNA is TGCGCCAGCATACGACTAGCGGGAGTCGGATCCTACAATGAGCAGTTCTTC. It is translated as CASIRLAGVGSYNEQFF.